Sequencing of this T cell receptor beta chain was carried out in a study of blood T cell repertoires in COVID-19. Study information: Both acute and convalescent COVID-19 samples were obtained from the United States, Italy and Spain. PBMCs, B-cell-depleted T cells, or T cells were the source of the cDNA or gDNA that made up the material.

Per germline, CDR1 SGHRS and CDR2 YFSETQ. The CDR3 is 14 residues long. Trimming shortened V by 2 bases and J by 4 bases, and 12 bases separated the two germline ends. Authors' analysis steps: Estimation of nucleated cell counts relied on the amplification of reference gene primers. The method was immunoSEQ multiplex PCR; TCRdb's version includes in-frame clones alone and lacks a portion of them. That table furnishes V, J and clone size, whereas the DNA furnished D and trimming. Of almost 100,000 clones listed, around 86% are singletons. J is TRBJ1-2 and V is TRBV5-1; TRBD1 is a possible D gene (6 bases). The sequencing sample was made of peripheral blood. The sequence came from a man aged 45-65 years with acute or convalescent COVID-19. This CDR3 reads CASSLTTGSYGYTF. The CDR3 DNA is TGCGCCAGCAGCTTAACTACAGGGTCCTATGGCTACACCTTC.